These 4 T cell receptor beta chains were all obtained from the same sample, sequenced in a study of CD8+ T cells in alopecia areata listed by TCRdb under 2018. The library was made by the immunoSEQ multiplex PCR assay. For TCR sequencing, RNA was extracted from every sample and reverse transcribed into cDNA to serve as template. This is the immuneACCESS table as TCRdb keeps it, with only in-frame sequences that have V and J called. A part of the clones is gone; compared with another copy, unresolved V genes explain less than half, and the rest is unexplained. The table for this sample lists about 97,000 clones; about two fifths of them were counted only once. Clones ranked in the top ten supply roughly 1.3% of the sample. The specimen sequenced was CD4+ T cells sorted from blood. The origin of the receptors is a human donor with alopecia areata.

This clone was detected a few times. This rearrangement joins TRBV5-4 to TRBJ2-5; a possible D gene is TRBD2 (6 bases). V was trimmed by 2 bases and J by 7 bases, leaving 15 bases between them. CDR1 is SGHNT and CDR2 is YYREEE in the germline V gene (reference sequence). This CDR3 has 14 amino acids. The CDR3 is CASSLGLGEATQYF. CDR3 coding DNA: TGTGCCAGCAGCTTAGGATTGGGGGAGGCGACCCAGTACTTC.

A few counts support this clone. This sequence joins TRBV28 and TRBJ2-5, with 9 bases matching TRBD2. V trimming: 7 bases; J trimming: 2 bases; junction bases outside the gene matches: 17. Germline CDR1 MDHEN, CDR2 SYDVKM. The CDR3 contains 18 residues. The CDR3, as DNA: TGTGCCAGCACGTCCCGATACCGTTGGCGGGAGGGGCAAGAGACCCAGTACTTC. It is translated as CASTSRYRWREGQETQYF.

This sequence joins TRBV27 and TRBJ2-7, with 10 positions matching TRBD2. From germline, CDR1 is MNHEY and CDR2 SMNVEV (reference sequence). Losses at the gene ends were 5 bases for V and 1 base for J; bases not matched to a gene: 5. This CDR3 has 15 residues. CDR3 sequence reads: CASSTRTSGSYEQYF. The DNA of the CDR3 is TGTGCCAGCAGTACTCGGACTAGCGGTTCCTACGAGCAGTACTTC.

This clone was recorded a few times. The chain combines TRBV6-6 with TRBJ1-1; no clear D gene. Trimming pared 6 bases from V and 5 bases from J, leaving 13 bases between. Germline CDR1 is MNHNY and CDR2 is SVGAGI (reference sequence). The CDR3 has 13 amino acids. DNA of the CDR3: TGTGCCAGCAGACCCGGCGGGAGGACTGAAGCTTTCTTT. Protein: CASRPGGRTEAFF.